This is a list of T cell receptor beta chains from one sample in a study of spatial heterogeneity in lung cancer. MiXCR, applied by TCRdb to the 5' RACE reads, yields one record per CDR3 protein. Of about 3,000 distinct CDR3 sequences in the sample, less than 3% were seen once. This specimen consisted of normal lung tissue next to the tumor, obtained at surgery. The receptors stem from a male donor with early-stage non-small cell lung cancer. CDR3s include the opening cysteine and the closing phenylalanine or tryptophan. The D gene is left open where the match is weak. The size of a clone is reported for some rows only, either as once, few or many, or as a class for expanded clones.

j_call cdr3_length v_call clone_size d_call cdr3_aa cdr3_nt
TRBJ1-4 15 TRBV4-2 medium-sized - CASSQGRADNEKLFF TGTGCCAGCAGCCAAGGACGGGCCGATAATGAAAAACTGTTTTTT
TRBJ1-5 16 TRBV2 medium-sized TRBD1 CASSEGNTGEVQPQHF TGTGCCAGCAGTGAAGGCAATACAGGGGAAGTTCAGCCCCAGCATTTT
TRBJ2-7 15 TRBV6-6 few TRBD1 CASSYSGQAAYEQYF TGTGCCAGCAGTTACTCGGGACAGGCAGCCTACGAGCAGTACTTC
TRBJ1-4 14 TRBV20-1 many - CSAWTGDSYEKLFF TGCAGTGCATGGACGGGAGATTCGTATGAAAAACTGTTTTTT
TRBJ2-1 11 TRBV29-1 many - CSVGDNNEQFF TGCAGCGTTGGGGACAACAATGAGCAGTTCTTC
TRBJ2-7 14 TRBV6-2/TRBV6-3 many - CASSSRTGPYEQYF TGTGCCAGCAGTTCACGGACGGGGCCCTACGAGCAGTACTTC
TRBJ2-7 15 TRBV20-1 many - CSARDPLGSSYEQYF TGCAGTGCTAGAGATCCGTTGGGGAGCTCCTACGAGCAGTACTTC
TRBJ2-5 14 TRBV5-1 many - CASSFTGLQETQYF TGCGCCAGCAGCTTTACAGGGCTCCAAGAGACCCAGTACTTC
TRBJ1-5 13 TRBV6-2/TRBV6-3 medium-sized TRBD1 CASRGTGGQPQHF TGTGCCAGCAGGGGGACAGGGGGACAGCCCCAGCATTTT
TRBJ1-2 16 TRBV6-5 large - CASSPPGRRTNYGYTF TGTGCCAGCAGTCCCCCCGGCAGGAGAACTAACTATGGCTACACCTTC
TRBJ2-2 16 TRBV6-5 many - CASSYGLGGNTGELFF TGTGCCAGCAGTTACGGTCTGGGGGGGAACACCGGGGAGCTGTTTTTT
TRBJ2-7 14 TRBV7-6 medium-sized TRBD1 CASSLSAGTAEQYF TGTGCCAGCAGCTTATCCGCCGGGACAGCCGAGCAGTACTTC
TRBJ2-7 10 TRBV2 medium-sized - CASRTYEQYF TGTGCCAGCAGGACTTACGAGCAGTACTTC
TRBJ1-4 14 TRBV9 medium-sized - CASSVGTENEKLFF TGTGCCAGCAGCGTAGGGACAGAGAATGAAAAACTGTTTTTT
TRBJ1-1 14 TRBV10-3 many TRBD1 CAIDRGGTNTEAFF TGTGCCATCGACAGGGGCGGGACGAACACTGAAGCTTTCTTT
TRBJ2-3 16 TRBV20-1 medium-sized TRBD2 CSAPEVLAGNADTQYF TGCAGTGCTCCCGAGGTCCTAGCGGGGAACGCAGATACGCAGTATTTT
TRBJ2-1 14 TRBV7-2 many TRBD1 CASSFAGQGYEQFF TGTGCCAGCAGCTTTGCGGGACAGGGCTATGAGCAGTTCTTC
TRBJ2-2 16 TRBV19 many - CASSFRGLPHTGELFF TGTGCCAGTAGTTTTCGTGGACTACCCCACACCGGGGAGCTGTTTTTT
TRBJ2-7 14 TRBV6-6 many TRBD1 CASIDRERRDEQYF TGTGCCAGCATTGACAGGGAACGGCGGGACGAGCAGTACTTC
TRBJ1-1 13 TRBV10-3 medium-sized - CAISESGSLEAFF TGTGCCATCAGTGAGTCGGGATCCCTTGAAGCTTTCTTT
TRBJ1-6 15 TRBV25-1 few - CASSGAGTVFSPLHF TGTGCCAGCAGTGGCGCCGGGACCGTGTTCTCACCCCTCCACTTT
TRBJ1-2 12 TRBV29-1 many TRBD1 CSVEIQGDGYTF TGCAGCGTTGAAATACAGGGGGATGGCTACACCTTC
TRBJ2-5 17 TRBV6-2/TRBV6-3 - TRBD2 CASSYSRRLAGAETQYF TGTGCCAGCAGTTACTCGCGCCGACTAGCGGGAGCCGAGACCCAGTACTTC
TRBJ2-1 12 TRBV28 many - CASSPGDNEQFF TGTGCCAGCAGTCCAGGGGATAATGAGCAGTTCTTC
TRBJ2-3 15 TRBV5-1 many - CASSLGLSNTDTQYF TGCGCCAGCAGCCTGGGACTTTCCAACACAGATACGCAGTATTTT
TRBJ2-5 13 TRBV2 few - CASSTGRGGTQYF TGTGCCAGTAGCACGGGGCGAGGGGGGACCCAGTACTTC
TRBJ2-2 15 TRBV29-1 medium-sized - CSVSPFARGTGELFF TGCAGCGTTTCCCCCTTCGCTAGGGGCACCGGGGAGCTGTTTTTT
TRBJ1-6 13 TRBV20-1 medium-sized - CSAPDRSNSPLHF TGCAGTGCTCCAGACAGGTCTAATTCACCCCTCCACTTT
TRBJ1-5 15 TRBV20-1 many - CSARSTRAHNQPQHF TGCAGTGCTAGATCGACCCGGGCCCACAATCAGCCCCAGCATTTT
TRBJ2-3 15 TRBV4-1 - TRBD2 CASSRLAGGTDTQYF TGCGCCAGCAGCAGACTAGCGGGGGGCACAGATACGCAGTATTTT
TRBJ2-3 15 TRBV28 many TRBD2 CASSTPSGSLYTQYF TGTGCCAGCAGTACCCCTAGCGGGAGTCTTTATACGCAGTATTTT
TRBJ2-7 13 TRBV20-1 medium-sized - CSADSRTLGEQYF TGCAGTGCTGACAGCCGAACCCTAGGCGAGCAGTACTTC
TRBJ1-4 12 TRBV12-3/TRBV12-4 medium-sized TRBD1 CASKRGPEKLFF TGTGCCAGCAAAAGGGGGCCTGAAAAACTGTTTTTT
TRBJ2-2 13 TRBV4-2 many - CASSRANTGELFF TGTGCCAGCAGCCGAGCGAACACCGGGGAGCTGTTTTTT
TRBJ2-6 14 TRBV4-2 medium-sized - CASRGDSGANVLTF TGTGCCAGCAGAGGGGATTCTGGGGCCAACGTCCTGACTTTC
TRBJ1-3 14 TRBV2 many TRBD1 CASSGTGTGNTIYF TGTGCCAGCAGTGGGACAGGGACTGGAAACACCATATATTTT
TRBJ1-2 13 TRBV5-8 large - CASSFGGNYGYTF TGTGCCAGCAGCTTCGGGGGCAACTATGGCTACACCTTC
TRBJ2-3 15 TRBV6-5 medium-sized TRBD2 CASFGLAGSTDTQYF TGTGCCAGCTTCGGACTAGCGGGAAGCACAGATACGCAGTATTTT
TRBJ2-7 15 TRBV20-1 many - CSARDRYRNSDEQYF TGCAGTGCTAGAGATCGGTACAGAAATTCCGACGAGCAGTACTTC
TRBJ2-3 17 TRBV10-3 many - CAISESGRGGLPDTQYF TGTGCCATCAGTGAGTCAGGGCGGGGAGGACTACCAGATACGCAGTATTTT
TRBJ2-5 15 TRBV9 medium-sized TRBD1 CASSVGTDFQETQYF TGTGCCAGCAGCGTCGGGACAGACTTCCAAGAGACCCAGTACTTC
TRBJ2-4 14 TRBV5-4 many TRBD1 CASSSQQGEEIQYF TGTGCCAGCAGCTCCCAACAGGGGGAAGAGATTCAGTACTTC
TRBJ2-1 16 TRBV7-9 medium-sized - CASLQGVVRSYNEQFF TGTGCCAGTCTACAAGGGGTGGTGAGGTCCTACAATGAGCAGTTCTTC
TRBJ2-7 18 TRBV21-1 many - CASSKVCPHEGVRHEQYF TGTGCCAGCAGCAAAGTTTGCCCCCATGAGGGAGTTCGCCACGAGCAGTACTTC
TRBJ2-5 13 TRBV6-5 medium-sized TRBD2 CASRPGLDETQYF TGTGCCAGCAGGCCGGGACTAGACGAGACCCAGTACTTC